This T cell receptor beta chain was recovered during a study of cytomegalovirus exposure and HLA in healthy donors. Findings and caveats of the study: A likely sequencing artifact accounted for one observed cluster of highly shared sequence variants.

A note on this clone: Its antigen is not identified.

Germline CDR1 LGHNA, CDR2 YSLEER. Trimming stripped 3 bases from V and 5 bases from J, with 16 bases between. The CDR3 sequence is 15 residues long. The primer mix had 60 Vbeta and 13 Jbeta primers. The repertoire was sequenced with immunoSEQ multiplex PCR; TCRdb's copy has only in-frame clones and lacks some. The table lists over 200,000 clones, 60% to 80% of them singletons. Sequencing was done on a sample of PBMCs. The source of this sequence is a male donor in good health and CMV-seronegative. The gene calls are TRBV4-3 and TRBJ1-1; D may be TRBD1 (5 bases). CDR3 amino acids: CASSHATGRGTEAFF. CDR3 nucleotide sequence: TGCGCCAGCAGCCACGCCACCGGAAGGGGAACTGAAGCTTTCTTT.